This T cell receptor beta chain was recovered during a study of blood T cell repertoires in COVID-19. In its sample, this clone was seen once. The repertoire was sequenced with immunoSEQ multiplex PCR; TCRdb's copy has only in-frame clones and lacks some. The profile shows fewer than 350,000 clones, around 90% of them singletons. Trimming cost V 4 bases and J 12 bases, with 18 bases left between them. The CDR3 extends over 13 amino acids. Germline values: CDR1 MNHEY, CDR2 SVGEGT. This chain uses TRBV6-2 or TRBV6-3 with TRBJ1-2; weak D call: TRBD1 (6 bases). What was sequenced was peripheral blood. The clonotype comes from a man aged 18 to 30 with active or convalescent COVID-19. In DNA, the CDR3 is TGTGCCAGCAGTTCCCCCGGGACACGGCGTCACACCTTC. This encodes CASSSPGTRRHTF.